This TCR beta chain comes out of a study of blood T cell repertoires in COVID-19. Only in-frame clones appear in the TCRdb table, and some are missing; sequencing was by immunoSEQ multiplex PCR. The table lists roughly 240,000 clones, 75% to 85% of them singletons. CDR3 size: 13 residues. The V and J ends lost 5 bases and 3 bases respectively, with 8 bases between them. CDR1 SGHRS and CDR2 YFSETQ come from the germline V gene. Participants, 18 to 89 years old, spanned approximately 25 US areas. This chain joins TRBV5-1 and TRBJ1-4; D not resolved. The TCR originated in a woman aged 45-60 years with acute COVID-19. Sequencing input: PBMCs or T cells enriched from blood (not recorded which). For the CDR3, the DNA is TGCGCCAGCAGGAGCTTACCTAATGAAAAACTGTTTTTT. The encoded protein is CASRSLPNEKLFF.